The T cell receptor (beta chain) under discussion was sequenced for a study of technical replicates of blood from a handful of donors. Sequencing was performed with immunoSEQ multiplex PCR; in TCRdb, only in-frame clones are kept and a portion is missing. The repertoire consists of tens of thousands of clones, with roughly 90% occurring once and the leading ten covering 4.6%. This receptor was identified in a human donor in good health. Some clones in this sample may be carry-over from other donors' samples. The material sequenced was PBMCs.

The CDR3 DNA sequence: TGTGCCAGCAGTTACAGCGGGACCTCCTACGAGCAGTACTTC. This sequence encodes CASSYSGTSYEQYF. The rearrangement joins TRBV6-6 to TRBJ2-7, with TRBD2 matching 7 bases. In germline, CDR1 is MNHNY, CDR2 SVGAGI (reference sequence). CDR3 length: 14 amino acids. The trim removed 2 bases at V and 0 bases at J, leaving 1 base unmatched.